The next 26 T cell receptor beta chains were all read from a single sample in a study of cytomegalovirus exposure and HLA in healthy donors. It was with 60 Vbeta and 13 Jbeta primers that the PCR ran. Sequencing used immunoSEQ multiplex PCR; TCRdb keeps in-frame clones, though not all of them. In the table there are about 170,000 clones, about 81% of which are singletons. The sequenced sample was PBMCs. All receptors come from a woman aged 18-35 years in good health and CMV-seronegative.

V gene TRBV5-6 combines with J gene TRBJ2-7; the D gene is possibly TRBD1 (6 bases). V lost 5 bases and J lost 6, with 15 bases in between. The germline CDR1 and CDR2 sequences are SGHDT and YYEEEE. This CDR3 region has 13 residues. CDR3 loop: CASRYLQGSEQYF. CDR3 DNA: TGTGCCAGCAGGTACCTACAGGGAAGCGAGCAGTACTTC.

V usage is TRBV4-1 and J usage is TRBJ1-4; unclear D gene. CDR1 and CDR2 from the germline V gene are MGHRA and YSYEKL. This CDR3 is built from 13 residues. The V end was cut by 1 base, the J end by 7 bases, with 7 bases between. The CDR3 DNA reads as TGCGCCAGCAGCCAAGTTATCGTTGAAAAACTGTTTTTT. Translation: CASSQVIVEKLFF.

This clone was observed a single time. This rearrangement joins TRBV6-1 to TRBJ1-6, with a tentative D call TRBD1 (5 bases). Trimming removed 3 bases at V and 6 bases at J, with 6 bases between. Germline CDR1 is MNHNS and CDR2 is SASEGT. CDR3 length: 13 amino acids. CDR3 amino acids: CASSETVNSPLHF. CDR3 nucleotides: TGTGCCAGCAGTGAGACAGTTAATTCACCCCTCCACTTT.

Comments on this clone: Different DNA sequences within this sample yield the same CDR3. The chain uses TRBV2 and TRBJ2-7; D is perhaps TRBD1 (6 bases). Trimming took off 6 bases at V and 0 bases at J, with 9 bases between the two ends. The germline V gene has CDR1 SNHLY and CDR2 FYNNEI. The CDR3 extends over 13 amino acids. The CDR3 nucleotides are TGTGCCAGCAGAAGACAGGCCTCCTACGAGCAGTACTTC. Encoded protein: CASRRQASYEQYF.

This chain joins TRBV5-1 and TRBJ2-1; a possible D gene is TRBD2 (6 bases). V was shortened by 1 base and J by 12 bases, with 14 bases between the two germline ends. Germline V gene lookup returns CDR1 SGHRS and CDR2 YFSETQ. CDR3 length: 13 residues. CDR3 DNA: TGCGCCAGCAGCTTGTCCGCCAGCGGGCCGCAGTTCTTC. Amino acids: CASSLSASGPQFF.

The chain links TRBV30 to TRBJ2-7; D might be TRBD2 (6 bases). The CDR3 length is 15 residues. The germline gives CDR1 GTSNPN, CDR2 SVGIG (reference sequence). With 0 bases removed from V and 7 bases from J, the gap between germline ends came to 19 bases. The DNA of the CDR3 is TGTGCCTGGAGTGTACGTCCGGGAGTTATGGTAGAGCAGTACTTC. Translated, it gives CAWSVRPGVMVEQYF. Drawing the rest from reference TRBV30 and TRBJ2-7, the complete variable domain is SQTIHQWPATLVQPVGSPLSLECTVEGTSNPNLYWYRQAAGRGLQLLFYSVGIGQISSEVPQNLSASRPQDRQFILSSKKLLLSDSGFYLCAWSVRPGVMVEQYFGPGTRLTVT.

This chain connects TRBV2 to TRBJ1-5, with D unclear. Trimming stripped 3 bases from V and 7 bases from J, with 7 bases between. There are 12 residues in the CDR3. The germline V gene has CDR1 SNHLY and CDR2 FYNNEI. Here the CDR3 reads CASSDGRQPQHF. The CDR3 nucleotides read TGTGCCAGCAGTGATGGGAGGCAGCCCCAGCATTTT. Drawing the rest from reference TRBV2 and TRBJ1-5, the complete variable domain is EPEVTQTPSHQVTQMGQEVILRCVPISNHLYFYWYRQILGQKVEFLVSFYNNEISEKSEIFDDQFSVERPDGSNFTLKIRSTKLEDSAMYFCASSDGRQPQHFGDGTRLSIL.

The CDR3 loop reads CASSEGIGQGPNQPQHF. CDR3 coding DNA: TGTGCCAGCAGTGAGGGAATAGGACAGGGTCCGAATCAGCCCCAGCATTTT. V and J are TRBV6-1 and TRBJ1-5, with 8 bases matching TRBD1. J lost 4 bases, V lost 3 bases, and 11 bases had no gene match. Germline CDR1 reads MNHNS; CDR2 reads SASEGT. This CDR3 spans 17 amino acids.

The V and J genes are TRBV18 and TRBJ2-2; TRBD2 matches at 8 bases. This CDR3 spans 16 amino acids. Germline CDR1 and CDR2: KGHSH and LQKENI. J gave up 7 bases and V 3 bases, and 10 bases lay outside the gene matches. The CDR3 region has the DNA TGTGCCAGCTCACCTGCATCGAGCGGGAGTGGCGGGGAGCTGTTTTTT. This sequence encodes CASSPASSGSGGELFF.

The J gene is TRBJ1-1, the V gene TRBV6-5; 7 bases line up with TRBD1. Germline V gives CDR1 MNHEY, CDR2 SVGAGI. The V segment lost 2 bases and the J segment 1 base; nucleotides outside the gene matches: 4. CDR3 length: 15 amino acids. The CDR3 sequence: CASSYRGTANTEAFF. In DNA, the CDR3 is TGTGCCAGCAGTTACCGCGGGACAGCGAACACTGAAGCTTTCTTT.

The CDR3 protein is CASSTGSTDTEAFF. CDR3 in DNA: TGTGCCAGCAGTACAGGGAGCACGGACACTGAAGCTTTCTTT. V and J are TRBV27 and TRBJ1-1; tentatively, D is TRBD1 (6 bases). Trimming pared 5 bases from V and 3 bases from J, leaving 13 bases between. This CDR3 spans 14 amino acids. Germline CDR1 is MNHEY and CDR2 is SMNVEV (reference sequence).

The V call is TRBV28, the J call TRBJ1-2, with D possibly being TRBD1 (5 bases). V was trimmed by 5 bases and J by 0 bases, leaving 13 bases between them. Germline V gene data show CDR1 as MDHEN and CDR2 as SYDVKM. This CDR3 comprises 15 residues. CDR3 DNA: TGTGCCAGCAGTCCCCCCCTACAGGCTAACTATGGCTACACCTTC. Its protein product is CASSPPLQANYGYTF.

V usage is TRBV6-1 and J usage is TRBJ1-4; no definite D call. Germline assignment: CDR1 MNHNS and CDR2 SASEGT. The CDR3 sequence is 13 residues long. Deletions cut 2 bases from V and 10 bases from J, with 11 bases between. CDR3 loop: CASSESARGKLFF. CDR3 DNA: TGTGCCAGCAGTGAATCTGCCCGCGGAAAACTGTTTTTT.

This chain links TRBV7-6 with TRBJ2-1, with 8 bases that match TRBD2. V dropped 5 bases and J dropped 1; count of bases not matched to a gene: 7. Germline values: CDR1 SGHVS, CDR2 FNYEAQ. This CDR3 is 16 amino acids long. The CDR3 DNA is TGTGCCAGCAGCCCAGGGACTAGGGGTTCCTACAATGAGCAGTTCTTC. It translates to CASSPGTRGSYNEQFF.

The DNA of the CDR3 is TGTGCCAGCAGGGGACAGGGTCACTTTAACGAGCAGTACTTC. Its protein is CASRGQGHFNEQYF. The rearrangement joins TRBV27 to TRBJ2-7; 9 bases match TRBD1. This CDR3 contains 14 residues. CDR1 MNHEY and CDR2 SMNVEV come from the germline V gene (reference sequence). V shed 6 bases, J shed 5 bases, and the junction held 8 bases outside the gene matches.

CDR3 residues: CASSTGLAGGRLSYEQYF. The DNA of the CDR3 is TGTGCCAGCTCAACGGGACTAGCGGGAGGCCGACTATCCTACGAGCAGTACTTC. The chain joins TRBV18 to TRBJ2-7; 15 bases align to TRBD2. The CDR3 is made up of 18 amino acids. CDR1 and CDR2 (germline): KGHSH, LQKENI. The ends lost 5 bases at V and 1 base at J; junction bases unmatched: 9.

Only a few counts were recorded for this clone. CDR3: CASSSQGGTGANVLTF. For the CDR3, the DNA is TGTGCCAGCAGCTCCCAGGGGGGCACTGGGGCCAACGTCCTGACTTTC. The rearrangement joins TRBV7-3 to TRBJ2-6, with D perhaps matching TRBD1 (7 bases). The V gene's germline CDR1 is SGHTA and CDR2 FQGTGA. V was cut by 4 bases and J by 2 bases, with 12 bases left in between. The CDR3 totals 16 residues.

This sequence joins TRBV15 and TRBJ2-1, with 7 bases identical to TRBD2. The CDR3 is made up of 17 amino acids. The germline V gene has CDR1 LNHNV and CDR2 YYDKDF (reference sequence). V gave up 5 bases and J gave up 6 bases; unmatched junction bases: 16. As DNA, the CDR3 is TGTGCCACCAGCCAAAATTATTACGGGACTACACCCAATGAGCAGTTCTTC. Its protein product is CATSQNYYGTTPNEQFF.

V usage is TRBV9 and J usage is TRBJ2-7; TRBD2 aligns across 8 bases. This CDR3 comprises 19 residues. V shed 3 bases and J 5 bases; nucleotides not matched to a gene: 22. Per germline, CDR1 SGDLS and CDR2 YYNGEE. The DNA for the CDR3 is TGTGCCAGCAGCGCCAGCCTAAGGAGATTGGGCGGGAGGTTCCACGAGCAGTACTTC. It translates to CASSASLRRLGGRFHEQYF.

The genes are TRBV10-2 and TRBJ1-2, with 9 bases identical to TRBD1. The germline CDR1 and CDR2 sequences are WSHSY and SAAADI. The junction had 3 bases not matched to a gene; V was cut back by 6 bases and J by 4 bases. The CDR3 loop spans 13 amino acids. The CDR3 coding sequence is TGCGCCAGCAGGGGGACAGGGAGCTATGGCTACACCTTC. This codes for CASRGTGSYGYTF.

The V and J genes are TRBV18 and TRBJ2-3, with 8 bases fitting TRBD1. V was clipped by 3 bases and J by 4 bases; unmatched bases: 3. Germline CDR1 reads KGHSH; CDR2 reads LQKENI. The CDR3 is 14 residues long. The CDR3 is CASSPWTGPDTQYF. As DNA, the CDR3 is TGTGCCAGCTCACCCTGGACAGGGCCAGATACGCAGTATTTT.

The rearrangement joins TRBV27 to TRBJ2-2; a weak D match, TRBD1 (5 bases). The CDR3 is 14 residues long. Germline CDR1 reads MNHEY; CDR2 reads SMNVEV (reference sequence). V lost 8 bases to trimming and J lost 2 bases, with 12 bases between them. The CDR3 bases are TGTGCCAGCTCTTCCAGGGCTAACACCGGGGAGCTGTTTTTT. Translating gives CASSSRANTGELFF.

V and J are TRBV11-2 and TRBJ2-6; D is unclear. CDR1 is SGHAT and CDR2 is FQNNGV in the germline V gene. The CDR3 consists of 17 residues. The ends were cut back, 3 bases at V and 0 bases at J, with 12 bases in the middle. CDR3 loop: CASSLGRYISGANVLTF. Here the CDR3 DNA reads TGTGCCAGCAGCTTGGGCAGGTACATCTCTGGGGCCAACGTCCTGACTTTC.

This sequence joins TRBV7-6 and TRBJ1-1, with TRBD1 identical over 7 bases. CDR1 is SGHVS and CDR2 is FNYEAQ in the germline V gene. The CDR3 extends over 14 amino acids. V was clipped by 3 bases and J by 0 bases; unmatched bases: 1. The CDR3 spells CASSLGQMNTEAFF. The CDR3 nucleotides read TGTGCCAGCAGCTTGGGACAGATGAACACTGAAGCTTTCTTT.

The table lists this clone with a few counts. The rearrangement links TRBV5-1 to TRBJ1-5, with D possibly being TRBD1 (5 bases). Trimming took 0 bases from V and 7 from J, leaving 11 bases between them. This CDR3 has 14 residues. Germline CDR1 SGHRS, CDR2 YFSETQ. The CDR3 is CASSLGDGHQPQHF. In DNA, the CDR3 is TGCGCCAGCAGCTTGGGTGATGGACACCAGCCCCAGCATTTT. The full variable domain, completed using reference TRBV5-1 and TRBJ1-5, is KAGVTQTPRYLIKTRGQQVTLSCSPISGHRSVSWYQQTPGQGLQFLFEYFSETQRNKGNFPGRFSGRQFSNSRSEMNVSTLELGDSALYLCASSLGDGHQPQHFGDGTRLSIL.

This clone was seen a single time. The chain employs TRBV28 and TRBJ1-2; D ambiguous. V was shortened by 6 bases and J by 7 bases, with 15 bases between the two germline ends. From germline, CDR1 is MDHEN and CDR2 SYDVKM. CDR3 length: 13 amino acids. This CDR3 is CASSLQLSRGYTF. The CDR3 nucleotides read TGTGCCAGCAGCCTACAGTTGTCTCGTGGCTACACCTTC.